These T cell receptor beta chains were read from a single sample in a study of blood T cell repertoires in COVID-19. Method: immunoSEQ multiplex PCR; TCRdb's copy keeps in-frame clones and lacks some. The table records over 450,000 clones, roughly 91% of them present only once. Sequenced material: peripheral blood. These receptors were taken from a woman aged 50 to 60 with COVID-19, enrolled during active disease. The CDR3 runs from the conserved cysteine through the conserved F or W. D genes are given only for firm matches. A clone size is listed for some rows: how often the clone was seen (once, few, many), or a class if it is expanded.

size: -
V: TRBV10-2
J: TRBJ1-1
D: -
DNA: TGCGCCAGCGGGGAATATGCGGGTCGGACTGAAGCTTTCTTT
CDR3: CASGEYAGRTEAFF

size: -
V: TRBV5-1
J: TRBJ1-4
D: -
DNA: TGCGCCAGCAGCTGGACACTATCAACTAATGAAAAACTGTTTTTT
CDR3: CASSWTLSTNEKLFF

size: -
V: TRBV28
J: TRBJ1-3
D: -
DNA: TGTGCCAGCAGTTTGAGGGATGCAGCCTGGGGAAACACCATATATTTT
CDR3: CASSLRDAAWGNTIYF

size: -
V: TRBV18
J: TRBJ2-5
D: TRBD2
DNA: TGTGCCAGCTCACCAACTAGCGGGGGCCAAGAGACCCAGTACTTC
CDR3: CASSPTSGGQETQYF

size: once
V: TRBV9
J: TRBJ1-2
D: -
DNA: TGTGCCAGCAGCCTTCAAATATCAGATTTCTCCAGGGGCTACACCTTC
CDR3: CASSLQISDFSRGYTF

size: once
V: TRBV6-5
J: TRBJ1-4
D: TRBD1
DNA: TGTGCCAGCAGTAGACAGGGAACAACTAATGAAAAACTGTTTTTT
CDR3: CASSRQGTTNEKLFF

size: once
V: TRBV5-1
J: TRBJ1-3
D: -
DNA: TGCGCCAGCAGCCCGGGTGTCAGTTTCTCTGGAAACACCATATATTTT
CDR3: CASSPGVSFSGNTIYF

size: -
V: TRBV27
J: TRBJ2-3
D: -
DNA: TGTGCCAGCAGTTTATCCCAACCGGGGGACACAGATACGCAGTATTTT
CDR3: CASSLSQPGDTDTQYF

size: once
V: TRBV3-1/TRBV3-2
J: TRBJ1-1
D: -
DNA: TGTGCCAGCAGCCTACAGGCACTGAACACTGAAGCTTTCTTT
CDR3: CASSLQALNTEAFF

size: -
V: TRBV6-5
J: TRBJ1-1
D: TRBD1
DNA: TGTGCCAGCAGATCGACAGGGGGCAGGGCTGAAGCTTTCTTT
CDR3: CASRSTGGRAEAFF

size: -
V: TRBV28
J: TRBJ1-1
D: -
DNA: TGTGCCAGCAGAGTAGCTCCCGGGGGCACTGAAGCTTTCTTT
CDR3: CASRVAPGGTEAFF

size: once
V: TRBV18
J: TRBJ1-3
D: -
DNA: TGTGCCAGCTCACCTGCCCACGGAGGCAGTGGAAACACCATATATTTT
CDR3: CASSPAHGGSGNTIYF

size: -
V: TRBV7-9
J: TRBJ2-7
D: TRBD2
DNA: TGTGCCAGCAGCTTCGGGGGGGTGGACGAGCAGTACTTC
CDR3: CASSFGGVDEQYF

size: -
V: TRBV5-4
J: TRBJ1-1
D: -
DNA: TGTGCCAGCAGCTTGGAGGTGACTCCTGAAGCTTTCTTT
CDR3: CASSLEVTPEAFF

size: -
V: TRBV5-6
J: TRBJ2-7
D: -
DNA: TGTGCCAGCAGCTTTTATTCCCACGAGCAGTACTTC
CDR3: CASSFYSHEQYF

size: -
V: TRBV2
J: TRBJ2-1
D: -
DNA: TGTGCCAGCATGCGGAACTACAATGAGCAGTTCTTC
CDR3: CASMRNYNEQFF

size: -
V: TRBV7-3
J: TRBJ1-1
D: TRBD1
DNA: TGTGCCAGCAGCTTAACCCGGACAGGGGTGATGAACACTGAAGCTTTCTTT
CDR3: CASSLTRTGVMNTEAFF

size: -
V: TRBV5-4
J: TRBJ1-1
D: -
DNA: TGTGCCAGCAGCTTTGGACTACTCGCGACGGGTGAAGCTTTCTTT
CDR3: CASSFGLLATGEAFF

size: -
V: TRBV6-1
J: TRBJ1-5
D: -
DNA: TGTGCCAGCAGTGAAGGGTCCGGGGGCAATCAGCCCCAGCATTTT
CDR3: CASSEGSGGNQPQHF

size: -
V: TRBV7-8
J: TRBJ1-4
D: TRBD1
DNA: TGTGCCAGCAGCCCCGGCAGGACAGGGGGCTATGAAAAACTGTTTTTT
CDR3: CASSPGRTGGYEKLFF

size: once
V: TRBV3-1/TRBV3-2
J: TRBJ2-7
D: TRBD1
DNA: TGTGCCAGCAGCCATCCTTCGACAGGGGTTAGCGAGCAGTACTTC
CDR3: CASSHPSTGVSEQYF

size: -
V: TRBV5-4
J: TRBJ2-3
D: -
DNA: TGTGCCAGCAGCGGCACTAGGGATACGCAGTATTTT
CDR3: CASSGTRDTQYF

size: -
V: TRBV7-9
J: TRBJ2-6
D: -
DNA: TGTGCCAGCAGCTACCAGGGTTTCGGTGGGGCCAACGTCCTGACTTTC
CDR3: CASSYQGFGGANVLTF

size: -
V: TRBV15
J: TRBJ2-7
D: TRBD2
DNA: TGTGCCACCAGCAGAGATCGGGGGGTCCAGTACTTC
CDR3: CATSRDRGVQYF

size: -
V: TRBV21-1
J: TRBJ2-7
D: -
DNA: -
CDR3: CASTHVGRGALSYEQYF

size: -
V: TRBV10-2
J: TRBJ2-7
D: -
DNA: TGCGCCAGCAGCCCGGGGGGCCACGAGCAGTACTTC
CDR3: CASSPGGHEQYF

size: -
V: TRBV6-4
J: TRBJ1-2
D: -
DNA: TGTGCCAGCAGTCCTCACCCGGCAGGGGACTATGGCTACACCTTC
CDR3: CASSPHPAGDYGYTF

size: -
V: TRBV7-8
J: TRBJ2-1
D: TRBD2
DNA: TGTGCCAGCAGCCCGGTGGGTAGCGGGGTATTGAATGAGCAGTTCTTC
CDR3: CASSPVGSGVLNEQFF

size: once
V: TRBV29-1
J: TRBJ2-5
D: -
DNA: TGCAGCGTTGAACAGGCCGGGGGTGGGACCCAGTACTTC
CDR3: CSVEQAGGGTQYF

size: once
V: TRBV30
J: TRBJ1-1
D: TRBD1
DNA: TGTGCCTGGACAGGGGGGAACACTGAAGCTTTCTTT
CDR3: CAWTGGNTEAFF

size: -
V: TRBV18
J: TRBJ1-4
D: TRBD1
DNA: TGTGCCAGCTCACCACTACCGGGACAGGGGGAAGTTCGGGGTGAAAAACTGTTTTTT
CDR3: CASSPLPGQGEVRGEKLFF

size: once
V: TRBV9
J: TRBJ2-3
D: TRBD2
DNA: TGTGCCAGCACCTCAGGGACTAGCGGGGCCCGGGGAGATACGCAGTATTTT
CDR3: CASTSGTSGARGDTQYF

size: -
V: TRBV27
J: TRBJ2-7
D: TRBD1
DNA: TGTGCCAGCAGTTCCCCCAGTGGACAGGGTCGTATGGAGCAGTACTTC
CDR3: CASSSPSGQGRMEQYF

size: once
V: TRBV9
J: TRBJ1-1
D: -
DNA: TGTGCCAGCAGCGTAGTGGTCAGCGGGAACACTGAAGCTTTCTTT
CDR3: CASSVVVSGNTEAFF

size: -
V: TRBV28
J: TRBJ1-5
D: -
DNA: TGTGCCAGCAGTTTCAGGGTTACTAGCAATCAGCCCCAGCATTTT
CDR3: CASSFRVTSNQPQHF

size: once
V: TRBV2
J: TRBJ2-7
D: -
DNA: TGTGCCAGCAGCCAAATGACTCCGTCCACCTCCTACGAGCAGTACTTC
CDR3: CASSQMTPSTSYEQYF

size: -
V: TRBV30
J: TRBJ2-4
D: -
DNA: TGTGCCTGGAGTGCCCCGAGGAGGGCCAAAAACATTCAGTACTTC
CDR3: CAWSAPRRAKNIQYF

size: -
V: TRBV5-6
J: TRBJ2-2
D: TRBD2
DNA: TGTGCCAGCTCCGAGGCCGGGACTAGCGGGGGGGCTACCGGGGAGCTGTTTTTT
CDR3: CASSEAGTSGGATGELFF

size: -
V: TRBV4-1
J: TRBJ2-7
D: -
DNA: TGCGCCAGCAGCCCCCCGCTTCGGCGGGCAGACTTCTCCTACGAGCAGTACTTC
CDR3: CASSPPLRRADFSYEQYF

size: -
V: TRBV2
J: TRBJ1-1
D: -
DNA: TGTGCCAGCAGGTCGTCGGGGGGGGCAGGAGAAACTGAAGCTTTCTTT
CDR3: CASRSSGGAGETEAFF

size: -
V: TRBV2
J: TRBJ2-2
D: -
DNA: TGTGCCAGCACAGGGACCGGGGAGCTGTTTTTT
CDR3: CASTGTGELFF

size: few
V: TRBV19
J: TRBJ1-1
D: -
DNA: TGTGCCAGTAGTGTACAGGGCTCTCTGAACACTGAAGCTTTCTTT
CDR3: CASSVQGSLNTEAFF

size: -
V: TRBV30
J: TRBJ2-7
D: TRBD1
DNA: TGTGCCTGGGAAACAGGGGTATTCTACGAGCAGTACTTC
CDR3: CAWETGVFYEQYF

size: -
V: TRBV4-2
J: TRBJ2-2
D: TRBD1
DNA: TGTGCCAGCAGCCCCGGGACAGGGTCGAACACCGGGGAGCTGTTTTTT
CDR3: CASSPGTGSNTGELFF

size: -
V: TRBV7-9
J: TRBJ1-1
D: -
DNA: TGTGCCAGCAGCTTAGCGTTGGGAGGGGGTGAAGCTTTCTTT
CDR3: CASSLALGGGEAFF

size: -
V: TRBV5-1
J: TRBJ2-7
D: -
DNA: TGCGCCAGCAGCTTAGGTCCGGACTACCCATACTACGAGCAGTACTTC
CDR3: CASSLGPDYPYYEQYF

size: -
V: TRBV6-4
J: TRBJ2-3
D: TRBD2
DNA: TGTGCCAGCAGTGTTCGAGCGGGGGGGAGCACAGATACGCAGTATTTT
CDR3: CASSVRAGGSTDTQYF

size: -
V: TRBV19
J: TRBJ2-2
D: -
DNA: TGTGCCAGTTTAACATGGAACACCGGGGAGCTGTTTTTT
CDR3: CASLTWNTGELFF

size: -
V: TRBV9
J: TRBJ2-7
D: -
DNA: TGTGCCAGCAGCGCGGACACCCTCAGCTCCTACGAGCAGTACTTC
CDR3: CASSADTLSSYEQYF